This T cell receptor (beta chain) stems from a study of T cell changes during pregnancy in multiple sclerosis. Assay: immunoSEQ multiplex PCR; the TCRdb copy retains only in-frame clones and omits some. Among approximately 46,000 clones listed, 92% were seen once. Germline lookup yields CDR1 LGHNT and CDR2 FRNRAP. The CDR3 length is 14 residues. Germline trimming cut 5 bases from V and 2 bases from J; bases unmatched to any gene: 6. The sequences come from CD4+ T cells from peripheral blood mononuclear cells, collected after pregnancy. The rearrangement joins TRBV12-5 to TRBJ2-7, with 7 positions matching TRBD2. The clonotype originates from a female donor with multiple sclerosis, enrolled in a pregnancy study. CDR3 nucleotides: TGTGCTAGTGGTCCGGGAGGCCTTCCCTACGAGCAGTACTTC. It translates to CASGPGGLPYEQYF.